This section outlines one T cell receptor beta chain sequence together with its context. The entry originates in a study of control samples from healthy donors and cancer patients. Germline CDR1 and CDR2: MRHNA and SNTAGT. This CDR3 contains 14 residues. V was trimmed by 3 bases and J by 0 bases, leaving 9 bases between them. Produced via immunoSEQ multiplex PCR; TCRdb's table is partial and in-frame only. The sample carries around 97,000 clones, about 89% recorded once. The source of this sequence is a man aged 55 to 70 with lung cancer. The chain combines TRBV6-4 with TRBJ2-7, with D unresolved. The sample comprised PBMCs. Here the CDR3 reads CASSDRVGSYEQYF. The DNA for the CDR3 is TGTGCCAGCAGTGATAGGGTCGGCTCCTACGAGCAGTACTTC.